This T cell receptor beta chain was profiled in a study of cytomegalovirus exposure and HLA in healthy donors. V was pared by 1 base and J by 4 bases, with 7 bases between. Germline CDR1 MNHEY, CDR2 SVGAGI. The CDR3 is 13 residues long. Study-wide points: The authors enumerated over 150 TCR beta chains as linked to cytomegalovirus. The classifier was said to identify cytomegalovirus status with high specificity and sensitivity.

TCRdb keeps only in-frame clones here, not all; method: immunoSEQ multiplex PCR. The sample yields 150,000 to 200,000 clones, under 95% seen once. Remarks on this clone: Its matching antigen is unknown.

The chain has TRBV6-5 and TRBJ1-1; no reliable D call. The sample was PBMCs. The clonotype originates from a woman aged 18-29 years in good health and CMV-seropositive. The CDR3 protein is CASSYFRGTEAFF. The CDR3 DNA sequence: TGTGCCAGCAGTTACTTCCGGGGCACTGAAGCTTTCTTT.